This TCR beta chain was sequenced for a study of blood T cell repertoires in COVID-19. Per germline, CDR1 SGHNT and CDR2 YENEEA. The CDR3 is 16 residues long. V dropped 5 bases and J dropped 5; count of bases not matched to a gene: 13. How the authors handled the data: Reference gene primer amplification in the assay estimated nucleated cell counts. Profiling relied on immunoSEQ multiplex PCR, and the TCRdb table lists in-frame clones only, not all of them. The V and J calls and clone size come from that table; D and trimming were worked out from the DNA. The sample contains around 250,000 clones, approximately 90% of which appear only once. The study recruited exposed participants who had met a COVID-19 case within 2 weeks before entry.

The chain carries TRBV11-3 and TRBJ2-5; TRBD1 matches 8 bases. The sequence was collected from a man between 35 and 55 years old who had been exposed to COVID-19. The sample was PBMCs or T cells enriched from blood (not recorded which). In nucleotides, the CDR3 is TGTGCCAGCAGCCCCCGGACAGGGACCAAGGGGGAGACCCAGTACTTC. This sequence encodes CASSPRTGTKGETQYF.